The clone carrying this TCR beta chain has at least ten counts. Its matching antigen is unknown. The lymph nodes were axillary draining lymph nodes from breast cancer patients. TCRdb ran MiXCR on the multiplex PCR reads and lists one entry per CDR3 protein. In the table there are around 100,000 distinct CDR3 sequences, about 20% of which are singletons. CDR1 and CDR2 from the germline V gene are SNHLY and FYNNEI. V trimming: 6 bases; J trimming: 1 base; junction bases outside the gene matches: 3. CDR3 length: 15 amino acids. The record originates from a study of breast tumors, draining lymph nodes, adjacent tissues. Points from the study as a whole: Tumor repertoires ranked between lymph nodes and nontumor tissue in diversity, with V and J gene preferences.

This receptor was obtained from a female donor with breast cancer. Some clones in this sample may be carry-over from other donors' samples. V gene TRBV2 combines with J gene TRBJ2-7; 13 bases fit TRBD2. Sequences were obtained from axillary lymph node tissue. The CDR3 sequence is CASRGLAGISYEQYF. As DNA, the CDR3 is TGTGCCAGCAGGGGACTAGCGGGGATATCCTACGAGCAGTACTTC.